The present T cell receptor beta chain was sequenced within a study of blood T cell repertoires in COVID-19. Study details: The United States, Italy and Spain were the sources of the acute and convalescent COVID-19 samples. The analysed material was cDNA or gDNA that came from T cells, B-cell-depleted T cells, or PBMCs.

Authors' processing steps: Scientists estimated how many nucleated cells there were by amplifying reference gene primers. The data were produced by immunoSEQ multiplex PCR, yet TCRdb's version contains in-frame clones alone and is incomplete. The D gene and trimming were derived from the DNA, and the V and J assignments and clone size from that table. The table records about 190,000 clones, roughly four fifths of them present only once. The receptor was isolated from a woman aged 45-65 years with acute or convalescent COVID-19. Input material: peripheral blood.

The CDR3 coding sequence is TGTGCCAGCAGTGTGGGGTTGGACAGCAGGAATGAAAAACTGTTTTTT. The encoded protein is CASSVGLDSRNEKLFF. The chain carries TRBV2 and TRBJ1-4; weak D call: TRBD1 (6 bases). This CDR3 has 16 amino acids. Between the trimmed V and J ends, which lost 4 bases and 5 bases, there was a span of 17 bases. In germline, CDR1 is SNHLY, CDR2 FYNNEI.